This T cell receptor (beta chain) was retrieved from a study of T cell clones after liver transplantation. Study context: Post-transplant blood was tracked for graft-donor-reactive T cell clones identified in a pre-transplant mixed lymphocyte reaction. Samples came pre-transplant, pre-randomization before withdrawal, and post-randomization after withdrawal ended.

Germline V gives CDR1 SGHTA, CDR2 FQGNSA. This CDR3 contains 14 residues. The V and J ends lost 3 bases and 1 base respectively, with 9 bases between them. Study outcomes and limitations: In most of the 8 subjects, circulating graft-donor-reactive CD4 TCRbeta sequences fell significantly after transplant. Compared with third party-reactive sequences, donor-reactive ones declined more, independent of withdrawal success.

Assay: immunoSEQ multiplex PCR; the TCRdb copy retains only in-frame clones and omits some. The data show 75,000 to 95,000 clones, 70% to 90% seen once. As for this clone: Its specificity is unknown.

V usage is TRBV7-2 and J usage is TRBJ1-2; a weak D match, TRBD1 (6 bases). The sequence was obtained from a human patient who received a liver transplant. Some T cells could come from the graft donor. The sequencing used CD4+ T cells from blood, collected at the 22-month timepoint. CDR3 region: CASSLDSNNYGYTF. CDR3 sequence (DNA): TGTGCCAGCAGCTTGGACAGTAATAACTATGGCTACACCTTC.